A selection of T cell receptor beta chains follows, all from one sample in a study of T cell responses to AZD1222 COVID-19 vaccine. This table comes from immunoSEQ multiplex PCR, and its TCRdb copy is limited to in-frame clones, with some not included. Among some 150,000 clones listed, approximately 90% were seen once. Sequenced material: peripheral blood, taken on day 0 of AZD1222 vaccination. The receptors were sampled from an adult in good health. CDR3s include the opening cysteine and the closing phenylalanine or tryptophan. The D gene is left open where the match is weak. A row's size may be missing; if present it is once, few, many or a size class.

V	D	J	size	length	DNA	CDR3
TRBV25-1	TRBD2	TRBJ2-5	NA	16	TGTGCCAGCAGTCGCTTAGCGGGTGGCAACAAAGAGACCCAGTACTTC	CASSRLAGGNKETQYF
TRBV7-2	TRBD1	TRBJ2-7	NA	14	TGTGCCAGCAGCTTTTCAGGGGGCCGAGACGAGCAGTACTTC	CASSFSGGRDEQYF
TRBV12-3/TRBV12-4	NA	TRBJ1-4	NA	12	TGTGCCAGCAGCCGGGACCGGGAAAAACTGTTTTTT	CASSRDREKLFF
TRBV18	NA	TRBJ1-5	NA	14	TGTGCCAGCTCACCGGATAGTAGCAATCAGCCCCAGCATTTT	CASSPDSSNQPQHF
TRBV4-2	NA	TRBJ2-6	few	18	TGTGCCAGCAGCCAAACCGCCCCAGGGGTCTCTGGGGCCAACGTCCTGACTTTC	CASSQTAPGVSGANVLTF
TRBV20-1	NA	TRBJ1-3	NA	13	TGCAGTGCTAGTGCCGGAACTGGAAACACCATATATTTT	CSASAGTGNTIYF
TRBV24-1	TRBD1	TRBJ1-4	NA	16	TGTGCCACCAGTGACAGGGGACAGGGGGCATGGGAAAAACTGTTTTTT	CATSDRGQGAWEKLFF
TRBV7-2	NA	TRBJ2-7	NA	13	TGTGCCAGCAGCATCTATCATCGCTACGAGCAGTACTTC	CASSIYHRYEQYF
TRBV27	TRBD1	TRBJ1-2	NA	13	TGTGCCAGCAGAAAGACAGGGGGTTATGGCTACACCTTC	CASRKTGGYGYTF
TRBV2	NA	TRBJ2-1	NA	14	TGTGCCAGCAGGGAACAAACAAACACCAATGAGCAGTTCTTC	CASREQTNTNEQFF
TRBV2	NA	TRBJ2-3	NA	15	TGTGCCAGCAGTGAGGGGTCAGATAGCACAGATACGCAGTATTTT	CASSEGSDSTDTQYF
TRBV5-6	TRBD2	TRBJ2-1	NA	14	TGTGCCAGCAGCTTGGGGGGTACTAGCGGGAGAGGCTTCTTC	CASSLGGTSGRGFF
TRBV20-1	NA	TRBJ2-5	NA	13	TGCAGTGCTAGTCTAGGGACACAAGAGACCCAGTACTTC	CSASLGTQETQYF
TRBV18	NA	TRBJ1-5	NA	15	TGTGCCAGCTCACGTCTGGGTGAGAGTGATCAGCCCCAGCATTTT	CASSRLGESDQPQHF
TRBV12-3/TRBV12-4	NA	TRBJ2-1	NA	12	TGTGCCAGCAGCCGATCCCGCAATGAGCAGTTCTTC	CASSRSRNEQFF
TRBV25-1	TRBD1	TRBJ2-2	NA	16	TGTGCCAGCAGTGCCCGGGACAGGGGGCACACCGGGGAGCTGTTTTTT	CASSARDRGHTGELFF
TRBV18	TRBD1	TRBJ1-1	NA	9	TGTGCCAGCTCACCGGACAGGCCATTT	CASSPDRPF
TRBV24-1	TRBD1	TRBJ1-2	NA	15	TGTGCCACCAGTGCCCCGACAGGGGCTAACTATGGCTACACCTTC	CATSAPTGANYGYTF
TRBV2	NA	TRBJ1-3	NA	13	TGTGCCAGCAGCCAGAATACTGGAAACACCATATATTTT	CASSQNTGNTIYF
TRBV7-9	NA	TRBJ2-3	NA	16	TGTGCCAGCAGCTCGAGAGAGGGCCCTAGGCTGGCTACGCAGTATTTT	CASSSREGPRLATQYF
TRBV27	NA	TRBJ2-2	NA	11	TGTGCCAGCGGCTCCTGGTCGAAGCTGTTTTTT	CASGSWSKLFF
TRBV10-3	NA	TRBJ1-1	NA	17	TGTGCCATCAGTGAGCACCCGTCAAGGACCGGGGACACTGAAGCTTTCTTT	CAISEHPSRTGDTEAFF
TRBV27	NA	TRBJ2-2	NA	17	TGTGCCAGCAGTTTATTTCCCGGGGCGTCGAACACCGGGGAGCTGTTTTTT	CASSLFPGASNTGELFF
TRBV6-5	TRBD1	TRBJ2-2	NA	14	TGTGCCAGCAGATGGACAGGGGGCACCGGGGAGCTGTTTTTT	CASRWTGGTGELFF
TRBV6-2/TRBV6-3	NA	TRBJ2-2	NA	13	TGTGCCAGCAGTTACCCTAGTTCCGGGGAGCTGTTTTTT	CASSYPSSGELFF